The T cell receptor (beta chain) described here comes from a study of regulatory T cells in long-lasting Graves disease. General study points: Newly diagnosed Graves' patients exceeded persistent ones in TCR diversity. Fewer public clonotypes were shared by new patients (966) than by persistent patients (roughly 2,500).

Through Arm-PCR of CDR3 regions and iRepertoire HTBI primers, TCR beta libraries were built. TCRdb processed the multiplex PCR reads anew with MiXCR; each CDR3 protein has one entry. The sample lists over 350,000 distinct CDR3 sequences, 14% occurring once. Time point reported: newly diagnosed GD, antithyroid drugs for less than 3 months. The TCR library was made from RNA that had been extracted from PBMCs in TRIzol. This clonotype has a count of ten or more. Its antigen remains unknown. The CDR3 runs 14 residues. Trimming removed 2 bases at V and 2 bases at J, with 11 bases between. Looked up from germline, CDR1 is DFQATT and CDR2 is SNEGSKA (reference sequence). The sample was also linked to a second study, of T cells in Graves' hyperthyroidism and ophthalmopathy. That source notes: Initially, a first-round RT-PCR of the TCR CDR3 employed the HTBI primer set.

V usage is TRBV20-1 and J usage is TRBJ2-3, with TRBD1 as a possible D gene (6 bases). Sequencing used peripheral blood mononuclear cells (PBMCs), obtained at new diagnosis, from a patient treated with antithyroid drugs. The TCR was taken from a woman aged 45-59 years with Graves disease. The CDR3 protein is CSARWGLPTDTQYF. DNA of the CDR3: TGCAGTGCTAGATGGGGGCTTCCCACAGATACGCAGTATTTT.